These 16 T cell receptor beta chains came from one sample sequenced in a study of T cells in Graves' hyperthyroidism and ophthalmopathy. Researchers took RNA transcripts and amplified the TCR beta CDR3 regions from them. The TCR CDR3 first-round RT-PCR relied on the HTBI primer set. TCRdb analysed the multiplex PCR reads with MiXCR anew, one entry per CDR3 protein. The sample contains a few hundred thousand distinct CDR3 sequences, approximately 15% of which appear only once. The sequenced sample was blood. The receptors stem from a woman aged 30 to 39 with Graves' hyperthyroidism that later progressed to Graves' ophthalmopathy.

The table lists this clonotype with a few counts. This sequence joins TRBV5-1 and TRBJ2-3, with unresolved D. This CDR3 has 17 amino acids. Trimming took off 4 bases at V and 2 bases at J, with 20 bases between the two ends. Germline values: CDR1 SGHRS, CDR2 YFSETQ. CDR3 in amino acids: CASSKPRELLNTDTQYF. The CDR3 DNA is TGCGCCAGCAGCAAACCAAGGGAACTTCTCAACACAGATACGCAGTATTTT.

In its sample, this clonotype was seen many times. V gene TRBV20-1 combines with J gene TRBJ1-6, with 11 bases that match TRBD1. Germline trimming cut 6 bases from V and 7 bases from J; bases unmatched to any gene: 2. The length of the CDR3 is 13 residues. CDR1 DFQATT and CDR2 SNEGSKA come from the germline V gene (reference sequence). CDR3 sequence: CSARDRGNSPLHF. In nucleotides, the CDR3 is TGCAGTGCAAGGGACAGGGGGAATTCACCCCTCCACTTT.

This clonotype was counted at least ten times. The chain links TRBV28 to TRBJ2-7; 9 nucleotides agree with TRBD2. Germline CDR1 reads MDHEN; CDR2 reads SYDVKM. Unmatched junction bases numbered 12, after V lost 8 bases and J lost 7 bases. The length of the CDR3 is 14 residues. The DNA for the CDR3 is TGTGCCAGCGTGACTAGCGGAGGGCCGAAAGAGCAGTACTTC. Translated: CASVTSGGPKEQYF.

In its sample, this clonotype was seen many times. The V gene is TRBV27, the J gene TRBJ2-5, with TRBD2 matching over 12 bases. Per germline, CDR1 MNHEY and CDR2 SMNVEV (reference sequence). The CDR3 covers 17 residues. Trimming removed 0 bases from V and 3 bases from J; junction bases left unmatched: 5. This chain's CDR3 is CASSLSMPSGREETQYF. The CDR3 bases are TGTGCCAGCAGTTTATCGATGCCTAGCGGGAGGGAAGAGACCCAGTACTTC.

J is TRBJ2-5 and V is TRBV7-2, with TRBD2 matching over 12 bases. The CDR3 sequence is 17 residues long. V trimming: 5 bases; J trimming: 1 base; junction bases outside the gene matches: 8. CDR1 SGHTA and CDR2 FQGNSA come from the germline V gene. The CDR3 region has the DNA TGTGCCAGCAGCGCCGGGACTAGCGGGTATTCCCAAGAGACCCAGTACTTC. Its protein is CASSAGTSGYSQETQYF.

In this sample, this clonotype turned up many times. The rearrangement links TRBV7-8 to TRBJ2-7; D is perhaps TRBD1 (5 bases). The length of the CDR3 is 17 residues. The germline gives CDR1 SGHVS, CDR2 FQNEAQ. V was pared by 5 bases and J by 6 bases, with 26 bases between. Here the CDR3 reads CASSMRPPMGLSVEQYF. In DNA form, the CDR3 reads TGTGCCAGCAGCATGAGACCTCCGATGGGGCTTTCTGTCGAGCAGTACTTC. Complete variable domain (other parts from reference TRBV7-8 and TRBJ2-7): GAGVSQSPRYKVAKRGQDVALRCDPISGHVSLFWYQQALGQGPEFLTYFQNEAQLDKSGLPSDRFFAERPEGSVSTLKIQRTQQEDSAVYLCASSMRPPMGLSVEQYFGPGTRLTVT.

This clonotype has a handful of counts. The chain uses TRBV3-1 and TRBJ2-7; no reliable D call. The CDR3 runs to 14 residues. Germline CDR1 LGHDT, CDR2 YNNKEL (reference sequence). With 4 bases removed from V and 6 bases from J, the gap between germline ends came to 16 bases. CDR3 DNA: TGTGCCAGCAGCCGTCGGCCCACCCAGCGCGAGCAGTACTTC. Translation: CASSRRPTQREQYF.

Regarding this clonotype: Without the conserved terminal phenylalanine or tryptophan, this CDR3 likely stems from a read error. The chain joins TRBV20-1 to TRBJ1-6, with D possibly matching TRBD1 (5 bases). The V end lost 3 bases, the J end lost 0 bases, and 9 bases lay between the germline ends. The germline V gene encodes CDR1 DFQATT and CDR2 SNEGSKA (reference sequence). The CDR3 spans 15 residues. The DNA of the CDR3 is TGCAGTGCTAGGGGGGAAAGCTCCTATAATTCACCCCTCCACGTT. Its translation: CSARGESSYNSPLHV.

This clonotype was picked up a small number of times. A much larger clone lies a single base off, so this may be a read error. The chain couples TRBV20-1 to TRBJ2-7; D not certain. CDR1 is DFQATT and CDR2 is SNEGSKA in the germline V gene (reference sequence). V was trimmed by 3 bases and J by 1 base, leaving 7 bases between them. This CDR3 is built from 12 residues. CDR3 residues: CSARDESYEQYF. The CDR3, as DNA: TGCAGTGCTAGGGACGAGTCCTACGAGCAGTACTTC.

This clonotype was seen repeatedly, ten times or more. V and J are TRBV12-3 or TRBV12-4 and TRBJ1-1; unclear D gene. CDR3 length equals 13 residues. V dropped 5 bases and J dropped 3 bases, with 10 bases sitting between them. The CDR3 DNA is TGTGCCAGCAGTCAGCTTGCCTACACTGAAGCTTTCTTT. This gives the protein CASSQLAYTEAFF.

This clonotype was seen ten or more times. The gene calls are TRBV27 and TRBJ2-5; 10 bases line up with TRBD2. The length of the CDR3 is 16 residues. The germline V gene encodes CDR1 MNHEY and CDR2 SMNVEV (reference sequence). With 1 base clipped from V and 2 bases from J, the junction kept 4 bases outside the gene matches. In DNA form, the CDR3 reads TGTGCCAGCAGTTTATGGGGAGCGGGAGGGCAAGAGACCCAGTACTTC. Amino acids: CASSLWGAGGQETQYF.

This clonotype occurred many times. The chain joins TRBV27 to TRBJ2-1, with 8 bases aligning to TRBD1. The CDR3 totals 16 residues. V lost 8 bases and J lost 7; bases outside the gene matches: 16. Germline V gene lookup returns CDR1 MNHEY and CDR2 SMNVEV (reference sequence). This CDR3 reads CASEPIDRGQRNEQFF. In DNA, the CDR3 is TGTGCCAGCGAACCTATAGACAGGGGCCAAAGGAATGAGCAGTTCTTC.

This clonotype was recorded at least ten times. J is TRBJ1-1 and V is TRBV6-1, with 7 bases matching TRBD1. CDR3 length: 14 residues. Germline V gene data show CDR1 as MNHNS and CDR2 as SASEGT. V shed 5 bases, J shed 1 base, and the junction held 4 bases outside the gene matches. Written as DNA, the CDR3 is TGTGCCAGCAGTCTGACAGGGCCGAACACTGAAGCTTTCTTT. Its translation: CASSLTGPNTEAFF.

This clonotype has ten or more counts. The chain has TRBV12-3 or TRBV12-4 and TRBJ1-5; 7 nucleotides line up with TRBD1. V was pared by 6 bases and J by 2 bases, with 7 bases of the junction left unmatched. This CDR3 region has 15 residues. CDR3 amino acids: CASSETGSGNQPQHF. In DNA form, the CDR3 reads TGTGCCAGCAGCGAGACAGGGTCTGGCAATCAGCCCCAGCATTTT.

The rearrangement links TRBV28 to TRBJ2-7; the D gene is possibly TRBD1 (6 bases). The CDR3 consists of 11 residues. V lost 3 bases and J lost 8, with 8 bases in between. Germline CDR1 MDHEN, CDR2 SYDVKM. This CDR3 reads CASSLGAQQYF. CDR3 DNA: TGTGCCAGCAGTTTGGGGGCTCAGCAGTACTTC.

Many counts were recorded for this clonotype. V and J are TRBV11-2 and TRBJ2-1; the match to TRBD2 covers 11 bases. Germline values: CDR1 SGHAT, CDR2 FQNNGV. Trimming cost V 4 bases and J 4 bases; bases outside gene matches: 6. The CDR3 contains 16 residues. CDR3 loop: CASSWRLAGSYNEQFF. The CDR3 bases are TGTGCCAGCAGCTGGAGACTAGCGGGGTCTTACAATGAGCAGTTCTTC. Using reference TRBV11-2 and TRBJ2-1 for the parts outside the CDR3, the full variable domain is EAGVAQSPRYKIIEKRQSVAFWCNPISGHATLYWYQQILGQGPKLLIQFQNNGVVDDSQLPKDRFSAERLKGVDSTLKIQPAKLEDSAVYLCASSWRLAGSYNEQFFGPGTRLTVL.